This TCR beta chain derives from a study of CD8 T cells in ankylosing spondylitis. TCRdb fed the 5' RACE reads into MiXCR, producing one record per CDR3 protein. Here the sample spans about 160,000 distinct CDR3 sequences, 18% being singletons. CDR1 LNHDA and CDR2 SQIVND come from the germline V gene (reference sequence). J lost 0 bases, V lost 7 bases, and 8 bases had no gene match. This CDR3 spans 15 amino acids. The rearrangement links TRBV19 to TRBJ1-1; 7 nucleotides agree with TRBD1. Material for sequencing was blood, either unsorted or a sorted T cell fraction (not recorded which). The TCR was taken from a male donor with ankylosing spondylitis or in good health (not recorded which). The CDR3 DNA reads TGTGCCAGTATACCAGGACAGGCCATGAACACTGAAGCTTTCTTT. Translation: CASIPGQAMNTEAFF.